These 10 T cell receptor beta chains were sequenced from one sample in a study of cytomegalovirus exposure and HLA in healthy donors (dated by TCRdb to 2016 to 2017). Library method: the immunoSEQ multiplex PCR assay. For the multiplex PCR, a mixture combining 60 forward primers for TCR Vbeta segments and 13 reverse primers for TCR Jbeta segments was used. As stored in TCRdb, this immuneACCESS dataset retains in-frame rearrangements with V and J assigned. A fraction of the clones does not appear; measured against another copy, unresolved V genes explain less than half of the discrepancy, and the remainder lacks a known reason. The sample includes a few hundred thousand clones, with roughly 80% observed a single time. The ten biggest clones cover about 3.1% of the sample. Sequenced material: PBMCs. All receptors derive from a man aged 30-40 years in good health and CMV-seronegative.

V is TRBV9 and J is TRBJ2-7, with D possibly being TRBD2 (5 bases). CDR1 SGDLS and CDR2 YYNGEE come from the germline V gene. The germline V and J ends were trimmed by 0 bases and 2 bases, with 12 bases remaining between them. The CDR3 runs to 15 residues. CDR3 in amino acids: CASSVGGSGTYEQYF. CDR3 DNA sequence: TGTGCCAGCAGCGTAGGAGGGTCTGGCACCTACGAGCAGTACTTC. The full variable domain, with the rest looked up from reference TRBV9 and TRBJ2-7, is DSGVTQTPKHLITATGQRVTLRCSPRSGDLSVYWYQQSLDQGLQFLIQYYNGEERAKGNILERFSAQQFPDLHSELNLSSLELGDSALYFCASSVGGSGTYEQYFGPGTRLTVT.

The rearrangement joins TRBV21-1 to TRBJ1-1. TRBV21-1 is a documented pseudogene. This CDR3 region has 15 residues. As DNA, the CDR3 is TGTGCCAGCAGCAAAGCCCTTGTTCCGAACACTGAAGCTTTCTTT. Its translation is CASSKALVPNTEAFF.

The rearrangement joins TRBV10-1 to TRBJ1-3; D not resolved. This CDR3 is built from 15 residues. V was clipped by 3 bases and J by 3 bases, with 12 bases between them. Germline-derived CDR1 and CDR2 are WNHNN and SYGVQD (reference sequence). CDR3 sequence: CASSDGQKLGNTIYF. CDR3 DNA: TGCGCCAGCAGTGATGGGCAGAAGCTTGGAAACACCATATATTTT.

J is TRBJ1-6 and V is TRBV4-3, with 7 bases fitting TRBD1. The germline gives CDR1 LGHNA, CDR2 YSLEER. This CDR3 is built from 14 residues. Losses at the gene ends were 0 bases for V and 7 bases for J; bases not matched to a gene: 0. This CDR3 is CASSQETGNSPLHF. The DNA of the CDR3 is TGCGCCAGCAGCCAAGAGACAGGGAATTCACCCCTCCACTTT.

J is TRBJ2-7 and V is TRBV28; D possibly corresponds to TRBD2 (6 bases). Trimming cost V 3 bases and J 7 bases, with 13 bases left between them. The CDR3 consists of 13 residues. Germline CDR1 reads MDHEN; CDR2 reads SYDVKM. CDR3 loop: CASSFYEGGEQYF. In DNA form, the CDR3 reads TGTGCCAGCAGTTTCTACGAAGGAGGGGAGCAGTACTTC.

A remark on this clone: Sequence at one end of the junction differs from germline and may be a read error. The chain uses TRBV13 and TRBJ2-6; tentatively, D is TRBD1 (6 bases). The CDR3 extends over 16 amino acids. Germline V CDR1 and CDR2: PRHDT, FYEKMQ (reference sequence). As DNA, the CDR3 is TGTGCCAGCAGCTTAGATTCAGGGGCTGGGGCCAGCGTCCTGACTTTC. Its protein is CASSLDSGAGASVLTF.

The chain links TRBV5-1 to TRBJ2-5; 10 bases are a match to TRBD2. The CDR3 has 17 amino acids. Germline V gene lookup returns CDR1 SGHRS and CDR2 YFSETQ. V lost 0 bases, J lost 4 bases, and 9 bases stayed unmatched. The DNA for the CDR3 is TGCGCCAGCAGCTTGGATACAGCGGGGGGGCTTATAGAGACCCAGTACTTC. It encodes CASSLDTAGGLIETQYF.

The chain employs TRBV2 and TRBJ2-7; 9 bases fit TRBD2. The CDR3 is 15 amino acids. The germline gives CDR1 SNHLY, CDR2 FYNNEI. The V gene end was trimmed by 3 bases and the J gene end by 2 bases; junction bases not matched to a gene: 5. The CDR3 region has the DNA TGTGCCAGCAGTGAGGAAGCGGGGGGCCCCTACGAGCAGTACTTC. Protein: CASSEEAGGPYEQYF.

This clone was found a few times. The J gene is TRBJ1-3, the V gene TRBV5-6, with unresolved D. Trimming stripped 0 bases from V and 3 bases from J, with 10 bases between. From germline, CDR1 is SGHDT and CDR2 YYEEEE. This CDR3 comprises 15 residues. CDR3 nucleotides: TGTGCCAGCAGCTTGGGGGCAAGCAATGGAAACACCATATATTTT. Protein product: CASSLGASNGNTIYF.

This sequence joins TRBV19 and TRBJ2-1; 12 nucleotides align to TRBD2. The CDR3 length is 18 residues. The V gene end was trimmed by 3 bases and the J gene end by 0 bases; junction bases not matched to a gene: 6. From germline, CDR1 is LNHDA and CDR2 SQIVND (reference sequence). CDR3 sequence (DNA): TGTGCCAGTAGTATGACTAGCGGGGGCTCCAGCTCCTACAATGAGCAGTTCTTC. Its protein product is CASSMTSGGSSSYNEQFF.